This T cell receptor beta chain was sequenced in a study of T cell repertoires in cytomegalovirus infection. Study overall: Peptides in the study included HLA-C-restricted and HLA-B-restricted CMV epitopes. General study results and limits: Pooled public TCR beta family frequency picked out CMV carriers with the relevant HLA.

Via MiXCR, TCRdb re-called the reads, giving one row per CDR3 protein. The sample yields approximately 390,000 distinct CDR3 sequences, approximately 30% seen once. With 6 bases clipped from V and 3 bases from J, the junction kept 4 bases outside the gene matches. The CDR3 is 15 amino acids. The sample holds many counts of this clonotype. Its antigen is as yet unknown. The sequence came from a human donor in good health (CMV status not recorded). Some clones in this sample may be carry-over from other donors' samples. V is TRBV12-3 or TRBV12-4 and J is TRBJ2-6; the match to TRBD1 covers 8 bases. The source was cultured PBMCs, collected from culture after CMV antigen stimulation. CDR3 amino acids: CASRPGGYGANVLTF. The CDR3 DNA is TGTGCCAGCAGACCAGGGGGCTATGGGGCCAACGTCCTGACTTTC.